This T cell receptor beta chain was recorded in a study of OX40 agonist ivuxolimab in advanced cancers. The overall study: Administration of intravenous ivuxolimab to patients occurred every 2 weeks at 0.01 to 10 mg/kg. A mean age of roughly 66 years, range roughly 23 to 79, was recorded, and roughly 80% were male.

Here immunoSEQ multiplex PCR was the method, and the copy in TCRdb shows in-frame clones only, minus some. Counted here are fewer than 85,000 clones, 70% to 90% occurring once; the ten biggest clones make up 8.2%. This CDR3 has 12 amino acids. Germline lookup yields CDR1 SGHTA and CDR2 FQGNSA. Trimming left V 6 bases short and J 1 base short, with 3 bases between. The receptor comes from an adult with an advanced solid tumor such as melanoma, head and neck, liver or kidney cancer. The chain combines TRBV7-2 with TRBJ2-2, with D unresolved. Sequences were derived from CD4+ or CD8+ T cells sorted from blood, sampled in a trial of the OX40 agonist ivuxolimab. This chain's CDR3 is CASSKNTGELFF. The CDR3 nucleotides are TGTGCCAGCAGTAAGAACACCGGGGAGCTGTTTTTT.